This is a list of T cell receptor beta chains from one sample in a study of T-cell reconstitution after alpha-beta-depleted transplantation in children. TCRdb analysed the PCR reads with MiXCR anew, one entry per CDR3 protein. The sample has 250,000 to 400,000 distinct CDR3 sequences, around 25% seen once. This sample comprised PBMCs, mostly from graft donor cells, obtained 180 days after TCRalphabeta/CD19-depleted stem cell transplant. The receptors shown here come from a male patient between 10 and 17 years old who had a stem cell transplant for acute lymphoblastic leukemia, so the T cells may come from the graft donor. Both conserved end residues are part of each CDR3. The D gene is left open where the match is weak. Size is omitted from some rows. Given values are once, few, many or a class for expanded clones.

cdr3_length,clone_size,d_call,j_call,v_call,cdr3_nt,cdr3_aa
16,.,.,TRBJ2-7,TRBV28,TGTGCCAGCAGCTCCCTCCTCAGGGCTATGGCCTACGAGCAGTACTTC,CASSSLLRAMAYEQYF
15,.,.,TRBJ2-1,TRBV20-1,TGCAGTGCTACGAGACACTCAGGGTCACGGAATGAGCAGTTCTTC,CSATRHSGSRNEQFF
15,many,.,TRBJ1-6,TRBV18,TGTGCCAGCTCACCAGGAGGGGTAAGGGGTACACCCCTCCACTTT,CASSPGGVRGTPLHF
17,.,.,TRBJ1-5,TRBV6-2/TRBV6-3,TGTGCCAGCAGGAAATCTCCCGGGCTTTATAGCAATCAGCCCCAGCATTTT,CASRKSPGLYSNQPQHF
14,once,TRBD2,TRBJ2-7,TRBV18,TGTGCCAGCTCACCATTACGGGAGGGTAACGAGCAGTACTTC,CASSPLREGNEQYF
11,.,TRBD2,TRBJ2-7,TRBV3-1,TGTGCCAGCAGCCGACTAGCCGAGCTGTACTTC,CASSRLAELYF
15,few,TRBD1,TRBJ1-5,TRBV15,TGTGCCACCAGCCTGGACAGGGGTCACAATCAGCCCCAGCATTTT,CATSLDRGHNQPQHF
14,.,TRBD2,TRBJ2-7,TRBV7-3,TGTGCCAGCAGCATAGCGGGAGGGCAGTACGAGCAGTACTTC,CASSIAGGQYEQYF
14,.,TRBD2,TRBJ2-5,TRBV20-1,TGCAGTGCTAGCCTAGCGGGCCCTCAAGAGACCCAGTACTTC,CSASLAGPQETQYF
15,.,TRBD1,TRBJ2-1,TRBV7-9,TGTGCCAGCGAGAACTGGGGACAGGGAATCAATGAGCAGTTCTTC,CASENWGQGINEQFF
16,few,TRBD2,TRBJ2-1,TRBV5-1,TGCGCCAGCAGCTTGAGGCGGGAGGTTTCCTACAATGAGCAGTTCTTC,CASSLRREVSYNEQFF
11,.,.,TRBJ1-3,TRBV24-1,TGTGCCACCAGTGTCATCAACACCATATATTTT,CATSVINTIYF
20,few,.,TRBJ2-1,TRBV11-1,TGTGCCAGCAGCTTAGCGACGTCCCGGGACACCATCTTCCCAGGGAATGAGCAGTTCTTC,CASSLATSRDTIFPGNEQFF
16,once,.,TRBJ1-1,TRBV7-9,TGTGCCAGCAGCTTAGGGGCCCAGGGCCTGAACACTGAAGCTTTCTTT,CASSLGAQGLNTEAFF
15,.,.,TRBJ2-7,TRBV14,TGTGCCAGCAGCCAAGAGAGGGGTACTTCCTACGAGCAGTACTTC,CASSQERGTSYEQYF
12,.,TRBD2,TRBJ2-1,TRBV10-3,TGTGCCATCCAAACTAGCGGGACTGTGCAGTTCTTC,CAIQTSGTVQFF
13,many,TRBD2,TRBJ2-3,TRBV28,TGTGCCAGCAGGGGACTAGCCTCAGATACGCAGTATTTT,CASRGLASDTQYF
13,many,.,TRBJ2-1,TRBV5-6,TGTGCCAGCAGCTCAAGGGGGGGCAATGAGCAGTTCTTC,CASSSRGGNEQFF
17,many,.,TRBJ2-3,TRBV20-1,TGCAGTGCTAGAGATGGCACAGGGATGTGGAGCACAGATACGCAGTATTTT,CSARDGTGMWSTDTQYF
13,.,.,TRBJ2-7,TRBV27,TGTGCCAGCAGTTTATCGTCCCATTACGAGCAGTACTTC,CASSLSSHYEQYF
15,.,TRBD2,TRBJ2-1,TRBV3-1,TGTGCCAGCAGCCAAGGTCGCACGAGACTAGCGGGACGGTTCTTC,CASSQGRTRLAGRFF
16,.,TRBD1,TRBJ2-5,TRBV4-1,TGCGCCAGCAGCCAACTTAGGGACAGGGGAAGGGAGACCCAGTACTTC,CASSQLRDRGRETQYF
14,.,TRBD2,TRBJ2-1,TRBV20-1,TGCAGTGCAGCGGGGAGAAACTCCTACAATGAGCAGTTCTTC,CSAAGRNSYNEQFF
14,few,.,TRBJ1-5,TRBV24-1,TGTGCCACCAGTGATTCCCTCCGCAGTCAGCCCCAGCATTTT,CATSDSLRSQPQHF
17,.,TRBD2,TRBJ2-7,TRBV6-5,TGTGCCAGCAGTTACTCGACTAGCGGCCCTAGCTCCTACGAGCAGTACTTC,CASSYSTSGPSSYEQYF
17,few,TRBD2,TRBJ2-1,TRBV5-6,TGTGCCAGCAGCTTTAGATTGACTAGCGGGGACCGCAATGAGCAGTTCTTC,CASSFRLTSGDRNEQFF
20,few,TRBD2,TRBJ2-3,TRBV5-1,TGCGCCAGCAGCTTGGAACTAATGGGACTAGCGGGAGGGAACACAGATACGCAGTATTTT,CASSLELMGLAGGNTDTQYF
13,once,.,TRBJ2-7,TRBV6-2/TRBV6-3,TGTGCCAGCAGTTACCCGCCGACTTACGAGCAGTACTTC,CASSYPPTYEQYF
15,few,.,TRBJ2-7,TRBV5-1,TGCGCCAGCAGCCCCCGGGACGGCGGAACCTACGAGCAGTACTTC,CASSPRDGGTYEQYF
15,few,.,TRBJ2-5,TRBV11-2,TGTGCCAGCAGCCCTGGCGCACTCACCCAAGAGACCCAGTACTTC,CASSPGALTQETQYF
14,few,TRBD2,TRBJ2-3,TRBV28,TGTGCCAGCAGGACTAGCGGGAGAACAGATACGCAGTATTTT,CASRTSGRTDTQYF
15,few,.,TRBJ2-1,TRBV12-3/TRBV12-4,TGTGCCAGCAGTTTGCGGGAAAGCTCCTACAATGAGCAGTTCTTC,CASSLRESSYNEQFF
16,.,.,TRBJ1-3,TRBV18,TGTGCCAGCTCACCGCAGCAGGGAGGCTCTGGAAACACCATATATTTT,CASSPQQGGSGNTIYF
16,few,.,TRBJ2-1,TRBV7-3,TGTGCCAGCAGCCCATCACCGCGGAGCCAACGGCATGAGCAGTTCTTC,CASSPSPRSQRHEQFF
14,.,.,TRBJ2-3,TRBV15,TGTGCCACCAGCGGACTTCCGAGCACAGATACGCAGTATTTT,CATSGLPSTDTQYF
16,.,.,TRBJ1-3,TRBV5-6,TGTGCCAGCAGCTTGTTGGGCAATCTCCCTGGAAACACCATATATTTT,CASSLLGNLPGNTIYF
15,few,TRBD1,TRBJ1-5,TRBV6-1,TGTGCCAGCAGTAGGGACAGGGGTGACAATCAGCCCCAGCATTTT,CASSRDRGDNQPQHF
14,.,TRBD2,TRBJ2-5,TRBV5-6,TGTGCCAGCAGCCTTAGCGGGAGGTTAGAGACCCAGTACTTC,CASSLSGRLETQYF
15,.,TRBD1,TRBJ2-5,TRBV12-3/TRBV12-4,TGTGCCAGCAGTTCCACAGGGGTGGATCCGGAGACCCAGTACTTC,CASSSTGVDPETQYF
14,.,TRBD2,TRBJ2-3,TRBV20-1,TGCAGTGCTGTTCTGCGGGAGGGCACAGATACGCAGTATTTT,CSAVLREGTDTQYF
17,few,.,TRBJ2-7,TRBV13,TGTGCCAGCAGCGAATCCCCCCGACAGGTCCGGTGGGGCGAGCAGTACTTC,CASSESPRQVRWGEQYF
14,few,TRBD2,TRBJ2-1,TRBV14,TGTGCCAGCAGCCAGTGGCGGACTAGCAATGAGCAGTTCTTC,CASSQWRTSNEQFF
15,many,.,TRBJ1-1,TRBV7-9,TGTGCCAGCAGCTTACTCGGCCGGCTGAACACTGAAGCTTTCTTT,CASSLLGRLNTEAFF
11,.,.,TRBJ2-1,TRBV6-5,TGTGCCAGCAGGACGCTAGCGAAACAATTCTTC,CASRTLAKQFF
16,few,.,TRBJ2-2,TRBV6-1,TGTGCCAGCAGTCCCCCCAGCGGGTTAAACACCGGGGAGCTGTTTTTT,CASSPPSGLNTGELFF
15,.,.,TRBJ2-7,TRBV28,TGTGCCAGCAAGGCTAGGCAGCTGAGCTCCTACGAGCAGTACTTC,CASKARQLSSYEQYF
14,few,.,TRBJ2-1,TRBV6-2/TRBV6-3,TGTGCCAGCAGTTTTGTGAGCTCCTACAATGAGCAGTTCTTC,CASSFVSSYNEQFF
14,once,.,TRBJ1-2,TRBV20-1,TGCAGTGCCCGGGCGGGGGTTAGCGGCTATGGCTACACCTTC,CSARAGVSGYGYTF
14,.,.,TRBJ1-1,TRBV4-1,TGCGCCAGCAGCCAAGGACGGGTTAACACTGAAGCTTTCTTT,CASSQGRVNTEAFF
15,.,TRBD2,TRBJ2-1,TRBV12-3/TRBV12-4,TGTGCCAGCAGTCCTAGCGGGAGGTTCTACAATGAGCAGTTCTTC,CASSPSGRFYNEQFF
16,.,TRBD2,TRBJ2-5,TRBV6-5,TGTGCCAGCAGGTTAACTAGCGGGAGGTCTCCGGAGACCCAGTACTTC,CASRLTSGRSPETQYF
14,few,.,TRBJ1-2,TRBV28,TGTGCCAGCAGACCTACAGATCCTTTCTATGGCTACACCTTC,CASRPTDPFYGYTF
16,few,TRBD1,TRBJ2-1,TRBV6-5,TGTGCCAGCAGATACCGTACAGGGGTTCGAAGGAATGAGCAGTTCTTC,CASRYRTGVRRNEQFF